This T cell receptor (beta chain) was documented in a study of blood T cell repertoires in COVID-19. Across the study: Samples representing acute and convalescent COVID-19 were sourced from the United States, Italy and Spain.

V was pared by 3 bases and J by 11 bases, with 25 bases between. In germline, CDR1 is SGHTS, CDR2 YDEGEE. The CDR3 consists of 16 residues. As processed by the authors: Estimation of nucleated cell counts relied on the amplification of reference gene primers. Sequencing was performed with immunoSEQ multiplex PCR; in TCRdb, only in-frame clones are kept and a portion is missing. D and trimming were read from the DNA, whereas the V and J calls and clone size are those reported in that table. This table has around 56,000 clones, 80% to 90% appearing once. The V gene is TRBV5-8, the J gene TRBJ2-3, with a weak D call TRBD2 (7 bases). The receptor was derived from a human donor in a cohort sampled during active COVID-19. The sequencing sample was made of peripheral blood. The CDR3 DNA is TGTGCCAGCAGCTGGGCCCTATTCTTGGGAGGGACACAGCAGTATTTT. Its protein product is CASSWALFLGGTQQYF.